This entry concerns a single T cell receptor beta chain. The antigen is not known. The PCR used 60 Vbeta and 13 Jbeta primers. Produced via immunoSEQ multiplex PCR; TCRdb's table is partial and in-frame only. The table lists 85,000 to 130,000 clones, roughly 79% of them singletons. This entry is derived from a study of cytomegalovirus exposure and HLA in healthy donors. Regarding the study as a whole: Reports showed the classifier diagnosing cytomegalovirus status with high specificity and sensitivity. Within an earlier analysis, most TCR beta V segments proved productive either about 90% or about 30% of the time.

This CDR3 has 15 residues. Germline assignment: CDR1 SGHRS and CDR2 YFSETQ. V was pared by 1 base and J by 2 bases, with 11 bases between. V is TRBV5-1 and J is TRBJ2-3; no definite D call. The sample was PBMCs. The receptor comes from a man aged 55-75 years in good health and CMV-seropositive. The CDR3 DNA sequence: TGCGCCAGCAGCTTGACTCTCCCTTCCACAGATACGCAGTATTTT. It specifies CASSLTLPSTDTQYF.